Listed here are 22 T cell receptor beta chains from one sample, sequenced in a study of shared clonotypes between healthy human individuals. Cells designated naive CD8 were CD45RO-negative and were positively selected for CCR7, with terminally differentiated effector memory CD45RA+ cells excluded. Assay used: immunoSEQ multiplex PCR; TCRdb lists only in-frame clones, some missing. This sample carries about 2.1 million clones, just over 90% of them seen once, and the ten largest clones take roughly 1.8%. The sample consisted of naive CD8+ T cells from PBMCs. The receptors derive from a man aged 18 to 35 in good health. Some clones in this sample may be carry-over from other donors' samples.

This rearrangement joins TRBV14 to TRBJ2-1; TRBD1 is a possible D gene (6 bases). The CDR3 has 14 residues. CDR1 is SGHDN and CDR2 is FVKESK in the germline V gene. The germline V and J ends were trimmed by 1 base and 8 bases, with 12 bases remaining between them. DNA for the CDR3: TGTGCCAGCAGCCAAGTGGCAGGGACACATGAGCAGTTCTTC. Translation gives CASSQVAGTHEQFF.

The chain employs TRBV29-1 and TRBJ2-7; the match to TRBD2 covers 10 bases. The ends lost 5 bases at V and 2 bases at J; junction bases unmatched: 0. This CDR3 comprises 12 residues. CDR1 is SQVTM and CDR2 is ANQGSEA in the germline V gene. CDR3 region: CSVTSGAYEQYF. CDR3 nucleotides: TGCAGCGTTACTAGCGGGGCCTACGAGCAGTACTTC.

The chain joins TRBV28 to TRBJ2-7, with D possibly matching TRBD2 (6 bases). The ends were cut back, 8 bases at V and 7 bases at J, with 21 bases in the middle. The CDR3 is 14 residues long. The V gene's germline CDR1 is MDHEN and CDR2 SYDVKM. The CDR3 DNA reads as TGTGCCAGCCTCCCCCTTCGGGAGATCGGGGAGCAGTACTTC. Its protein product is CASLPLREIGEQYF.

This rearrangement joins TRBV6-5 to TRBJ1-5, with unresolved D. Germline CDR1 and CDR2: MNHEY and SVGAGI. The length of the CDR3 is 14 residues. The germline V and J ends were trimmed by 2 bases and 3 bases, with 8 bases remaining between them. CDR3 DNA: TGTGCCAGCAGTTACAGCAGTAACAATCAGCCCCAGCATTTT. Translating gives CASSYSSNNQPQHF.

V and J are TRBV10-1 and TRBJ2-7; a weak D match, TRBD1 (6 bases). This CDR3 contains 13 residues. CDR1 and CDR2 (germline): WNHNN, SYGVQD (reference sequence). Between the trimmed V and J ends, which lost 4 bases and 3 bases, there was a span of 10 bases. CDR3 protein: CASSVGASYEQYF. DNA of the CDR3: TGCGCCAGCAGTGTGGGGGCGAGCTACGAGCAGTACTTC.

This sequence joins TRBV11-2 and TRBJ2-7; 7 bases are a match to TRBD2. V lost 1 base and J lost 5; bases outside the gene matches: 8. The CDR3 runs 15 residues. Germline loops: CDR1 SGHAT, CDR2 FQNNGV. The CDR3 protein is CASSLVVGGGDEQYF. In DNA form, the CDR3 reads TGTGCCAGCAGCTTAGTCGTTGGTGGGGGGGACGAGCAGTACTTC.

The rearrangement links TRBV27 to TRBJ2-1; possible D gene TRBD1, 6 bases. The CDR3 totals 14 residues. Germline-derived CDR1 and CDR2 are MNHEY and SMNVEV (reference sequence). Trimming stripped 5 bases from V and 9 bases from J, with 17 bases between. CDR3: CASSPGQTQSEQFF. The CDR3 region has the DNA TGTGCCAGCAGTCCGGGACAAACGCAAAGTGAGCAGTTCTTC.

The CDR3: CASSFPQGPTNEKLFF. Here the CDR3 DNA reads TGTGCCAGCAGCTTCCCCCAGGGGCCAACTAATGAAAAACTGTTTTTT. This chain uses TRBV5-6 with TRBJ1-4; D might be TRBD1 (6 bases). CDR1 and CDR2 (germline): SGHDT, YYEEEE. The CDR3 is made up of 16 amino acids. The germline V and J ends were trimmed by 2 bases and 0 bases, with 11 bases remaining between them.

The CDR3: CASSENRLRNTEAFF. CDR3 sequence (DNA): TGTGCCAGCAGTGAAAATCGGTTGCGAAACACTGAAGCTTTCTTT. The rearrangement joins TRBV2 to TRBJ1-1; D not certain. Germline-derived CDR1 and CDR2 are SNHLY and FYNNEI. The CDR3 has 15 residues. Trimming took 2 bases from V and 2 from J, leaving 12 bases between them.

The rearrangement joins TRBV19 to TRBJ1-1; no clear D. CDR3 length equals 11 residues. Germline values: CDR1 LNHDA, CDR2 SQIVND (reference sequence). V lost 6 bases and J lost 6, with 8 bases in between. For the CDR3, the DNA is TGTGCCAGTAGGGTGGACGCTGAAGCTTTCTTT. This gives the protein CASRVDAEAFF.

This chain uses TRBV14 with TRBJ2-5; no firm D call. Germline lookup yields CDR1 SGHDN and CDR2 FVKESK. CDR3 length: 15 amino acids. The V and J ends lost 0 bases and 5 bases respectively, with 13 bases between them. CDR3 coding DNA: TGTGCCAGCAGCCAAGATCTGCGTTTGGGGGAGACCCAGTACTTC. It is translated as CASSQDLRLGETQYF.

This chain links TRBV4-1 with TRBJ2-1; 9 bases agree with TRBD2. V shed 0 bases, J shed 12 bases, and the junction held 6 bases outside the gene matches. This CDR3 is 14 amino acids long. Germline CDR1 and CDR2: MGHRA and YSYEKL. CDR3 loop: CASSQDTLAGWQFF. The CDR3 DNA reads as TGCGCCAGCAGCCAAGATACCCTAGCGGGATGGCAGTTCTTC.

This clone was picked up one time. The chain links TRBV5-5 to TRBJ2-7, with TRBD1 matching 7 bases. Germline CDR1 and CDR2: SGHKS and YYEKEE (reference sequence). CDR3 length equals 14 residues. Germline trimming cut 3 bases from V and 1 base from J; bases unmatched to any gene: 4. The CDR3 bases are TGTGCCAGCAGCTATGGGACAGCGTCCTACGAGCAGTACTTC. Its translation: CASSYGTASYEQYF.

CDR3 in DNA: TGTGCCATCAGTGAGTCTGGGGGGCTAGACGTCCTGACTTTC. Its translation: CAISESGGLDVLTF. The chain has TRBV10-3 and TRBJ2-6, with D perhaps matching TRBD1 or TRBD2 (6 bases each). Germline V gene data show CDR1 as ENHRY and CDR2 as SYGVKD. The CDR3 covers 14 residues. Trimming shortened V by 0 bases and J by 11 bases, and 11 bases separated the two germline ends.

The chain joins TRBV29-1 to TRBJ1-2; D call uncertain. Trimming stripped 3 bases from V and 0 bases from J, with 8 bases between. The CDR3 is made up of 13 amino acids. The germline V gene encodes CDR1 SQVTM and CDR2 ANQGSEA. The DNA of the CDR3 is TGCAGCGTTGAGTTCGCCCCTAACTATGGCTACACCTTC. This encodes CSVEFAPNYGYTF.

V usage is TRBV5-6 and J usage is TRBJ2-3, with 8 bases identical to TRBD2. From germline, CDR1 is SGHDT and CDR2 YYEEEE. The trim removed 4 bases at V and 2 bases at J, leaving 9 bases unmatched. CDR3 length: 16 amino acids. CDR3 sequence reads: CASSPSGSDITDTQYF. The CDR3, as DNA: TGTGCCAGCAGCCCGAGCGGGAGCGACATCACAGATACGCAGTATTTT.

The CDR3 DNA is TGTGCCAGTAGTAAGGACAGATATAGCAATCAGCCCCAGCATTTT. Translated, it gives CASSKDRYSNQPQHF. This chain links TRBV19 with TRBJ1-5, with D perhaps TRBD1 (6 bases). V gave up 4 bases and J gave up 0 bases, with 10 bases separating them. This CDR3 is 15 amino acids long. Germline lookup yields CDR1 LNHDA and CDR2 SQIVND (reference sequence). Combining the CDR3 with reference TRBV19 and TRBJ1-5 gives the whole variable domain DGGITQSPKYLFRKEGQNVTLSCEQNLNHDAMYWYRQDPGQGLRLIYYSQIVNDFQKGDIAEGYSVSREKKESFPLTVTSAQKNPTAFYLCASSKDRYSNQPQHFGDGTRLSIL.

The rearrangement links TRBV12-5 to TRBJ2-2, with D unclear. Trimming shortened V by 7 bases and J by 1 base, and 10 bases separated the two germline ends. The CDR3 totals 14 residues. The germline V gene has CDR1 LGHNT and CDR2 FRNRAP. DNA for the CDR3: TGTGCTAGTGCCTTGGTAGGGAACACCGGGGAGCTGTTTTTT. Translated, it gives CASALVGNTGELFF.

The rearrangement joins TRBV6-1 to TRBJ1-1; no firm D call. This CDR3 region has 16 residues. Trimming left V 4 bases short and J 1 base short, with 16 bases between. CDR1 is MNHNS and CDR2 is SASEGT in the germline V gene. Here the CDR3 DNA reads TGTGCCAGCAGTGGCCCCTCTCTCCGGGAGAACACTGAAGCTTTCTTT. This encodes CASSGPSLRENTEAFF.

The chain joins TRBV19 to TRBJ1-1; D ambiguous. CDR1 and CDR2 (germline): LNHDA, SQIVND (reference sequence). Trimming took 5 bases from V and 6 from J, leaving 10 bases between them. The CDR3 is made up of 12 amino acids. In DNA form, the CDR3 reads TGTGCCAGTAGTCCGACAAGGGCTGAAGCTTTCTTT. This translates into CASSPTRAEAFF.

CDR3 loop: CASSSGLASYNEQFF. The CDR3 DNA sequence: TGTGCCAGCAGCTCGGGACTAGCCTCCTACAATGAGCAGTTCTTC. The J gene is TRBJ2-1, the V gene TRBV7-3; 9 positions agree with TRBD2. Trimming took 4 bases from V and 0 from J; bases not matched to a gene: 1. Germline V gene sequence: CDR1 SGHTA, CDR2 FQGTGA. This CDR3 contains 15 residues.

The V gene is TRBV30, the J gene TRBJ2-7, with a tentative D call TRBD1 (7 bases). Trimming shortened V by 0 bases and J by 2 bases, and 17 bases separated the two germline ends. The V gene's germline CDR1 is GTSNPN and CDR2 SVGIG (reference sequence). CDR3 length equals 16 residues. As DNA, the CDR3 is TGTGCCTGGAGTGTACTCGGAGGGGGCCTCGCCTACGAGCAGTACTTC. This translates into CAWSVLGGGLAYEQYF.